These T cell receptor beta chains were read from a single sample in a study of cytomegalovirus exposure and HLA in healthy donors. TCRdb keeps only in-frame clones here, not all; method: immunoSEQ multiplex PCR. Of 90,000 to 130,000 clones in the sample, approximately 79% were seen once. The sequenced sample consisted of PBMCs. These receptor sequences come from a man aged 30 to 45 in good health and CMV-seropositive. Both conserved end residues are part of each CDR3. D genes are given only for firm matches. Not all rows give a size; the values are once, few, many and, for expanded clones, a class.

j_call: TRBJ2-5
d_call: TRBD1
v_call: TRBV14
clone_size: few
cdr3_aa: CASSQDRGQQETQYF
cdr3_nt: TGTGCCAGCAGCCAAGACAGGGGGCAACAAGAGACCCAGTACTTC

j_call: TRBJ2-2
d_call: TRBD1
v_call: TRBV30
clone_size: once
cdr3_aa: CAWTGRDRALEKAGELFF
cdr3_nt: TGTGCCTGGACCGGCCGGGACAGGGCATTGGAAAAGGCCGGGGAGCTGTTTTTT

j_call: TRBJ1-1
d_call: TRBD1
v_call: TRBV5-1
clone_size: few
cdr3_aa: CASSGGQGTEAFF
cdr3_nt: TGCGCCAGCAGCGGGGGACAGGGGACTGAAGCTTTCTTT

j_call: TRBJ2-1
d_call: NA
v_call: TRBV19
clone_size: NA
cdr3_aa: CASRIRGSYNEQFF
cdr3_nt: TGTGCCAGTAGGATCAGGGGCTCCTACAATGAGCAGTTCTTC

j_call: TRBJ2-7
d_call: TRBD2
v_call: TRBV19
clone_size: NA
cdr3_aa: CASSSGGPSYEQYF
cdr3_nt: TGTGCCAGTAGTAGCGGGGGACCCTCCTACGAGCAGTACTTC

j_call: TRBJ1-1
d_call: NA
v_call: TRBV6-5
clone_size: many
cdr3_aa: CASSYSMPGTEAFF
cdr3_nt: TGTGCCAGCAGTTACTCGATGCCAGGCACTGAAGCTTTCTTT

j_call: TRBJ2-7
d_call: TRBD1
v_call: TRBV2
clone_size: NA
cdr3_aa: CASRDRGGYEQYF
cdr3_nt: TGTGCCAGCAGAGACAGGGGTGGTTACGAGCAGTACTTC

j_call: TRBJ2-7
d_call: NA
v_call: TRBV6-1
clone_size: NA
cdr3_aa: CASSVRRDRRIPYEQYF
cdr3_nt: TGTGCCAGCAGTGTGCGGCGAGACAGGCGTATTCCCTACGAGCAGTACTTC

j_call: TRBJ1-1
d_call: NA
v_call: TRBV19
clone_size: NA
cdr3_aa: CASSIYPGSTEAFF
cdr3_nt: TGTGCCAGTAGTATATACCCAGGAAGCACTGAAGCTTTCTTT

j_call: TRBJ1-6
d_call: NA
v_call: TRBV25-1
clone_size: NA
cdr3_aa: CASREGSNSPLHF
cdr3_nt: TGTGCCAGCAGGGAGGGATCGAATTCACCCCTCCACTTT

j_call: TRBJ1-2
d_call: TRBD1
v_call: TRBV27
clone_size: NA
cdr3_aa: CASSSFRDSYGYTF
cdr3_nt: TGTGCCAGCAGTTCGTTCCGGGACAGCTATGGCTACACCTTC

j_call: TRBJ1-2
d_call: TRBD1
v_call: TRBV27
clone_size: NA
cdr3_aa: CASSRQTGWGYGYTF
cdr3_nt: TGTGCCAGCAGCAGACAGACAGGGTGGGGGTATGGCTACACCTTC

j_call: TRBJ2-6
d_call: TRBD1
v_call: TRBV6-6
clone_size: NA
cdr3_aa: CASSSNRGTGANVLTF
cdr3_nt: TGTGCCAGCAGTTCCAACAGGGGAACTGGGGCCAACGTCCTGACTTTC

j_call: TRBJ1-1
d_call: NA
v_call: TRBV2
clone_size: once
cdr3_aa: CASSAFGRLTLGAFF
cdr3_nt: TGTGCCAGCAGCGCGTTTGGGAGACTAACACTGGGGGCTTTCTTT

j_call: TRBJ1-5
d_call: NA
v_call: TRBV6-1
clone_size: few
cdr3_aa: CASRRASEVNQPQHF
cdr3_nt: TGTGCCAGCAGGAGGGCGTCCGAAGTCAATCAGCCCCAGCATTTT

j_call: TRBJ1-1
d_call: NA
v_call: TRBV18
clone_size: NA
cdr3_aa: CASSLEGVGTEAFF
cdr3_nt: TGTGCCAGCTCCCTAGAAGGGGTGGGGACTGAAGCTTTCTTT

j_call: TRBJ2-7
d_call: TRBD1
v_call: TRBV6-1
clone_size: NA
cdr3_aa: CASSLQGDAYEQYF
cdr3_nt: TGTGCCAGCAGTCTCCAGGGGGATGCCTACGAGCAGTACTTC